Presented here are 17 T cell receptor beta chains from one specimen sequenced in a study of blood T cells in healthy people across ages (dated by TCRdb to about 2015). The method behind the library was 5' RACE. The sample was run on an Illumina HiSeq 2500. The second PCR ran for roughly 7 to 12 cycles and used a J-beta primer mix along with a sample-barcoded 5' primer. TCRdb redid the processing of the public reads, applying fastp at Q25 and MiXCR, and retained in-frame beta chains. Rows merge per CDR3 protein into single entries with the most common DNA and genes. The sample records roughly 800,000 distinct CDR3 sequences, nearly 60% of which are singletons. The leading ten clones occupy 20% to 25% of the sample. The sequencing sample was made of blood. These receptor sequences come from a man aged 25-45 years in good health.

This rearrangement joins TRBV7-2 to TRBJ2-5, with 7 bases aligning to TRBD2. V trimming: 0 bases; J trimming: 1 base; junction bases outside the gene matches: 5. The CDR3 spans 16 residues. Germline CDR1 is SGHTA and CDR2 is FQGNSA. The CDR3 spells CASSLATSQGQETQYF. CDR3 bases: TGTGCCAGCAGCTTAGCGACTAGCCAGGGCCAAGAGACCCAGTACTTC.

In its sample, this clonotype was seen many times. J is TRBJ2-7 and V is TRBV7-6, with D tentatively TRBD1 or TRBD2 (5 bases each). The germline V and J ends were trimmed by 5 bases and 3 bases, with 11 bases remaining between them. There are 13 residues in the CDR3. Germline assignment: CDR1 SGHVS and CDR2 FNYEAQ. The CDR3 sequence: CASSAWDGYEQYF. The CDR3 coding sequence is TGTGCCAGCAGCGCTTGGGACGGCTACGAGCAGTACTTC.

CDR3 loop: CAISEYSASSYNEQFF. The DNA for the CDR3 is TGTGCCATCAGTGAGTACAGCGCAAGCTCCTACAATGAGCAGTTCTTC. The chain carries TRBV10-3 and TRBJ2-1; D is undetermined. V dropped 1 base and J dropped 0 bases, with 10 bases sitting between them. Per germline, CDR1 ENHRY and CDR2 SYGVKD. This CDR3 region has 16 residues.

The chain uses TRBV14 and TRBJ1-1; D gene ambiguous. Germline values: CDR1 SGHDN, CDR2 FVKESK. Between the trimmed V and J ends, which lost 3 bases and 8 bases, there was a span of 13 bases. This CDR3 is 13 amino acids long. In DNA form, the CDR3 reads TGTGCCAGCAGCCAGGTGGTGGGCGGAGAAGCTTTCTTT. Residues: CASSQVVGGEAFF.

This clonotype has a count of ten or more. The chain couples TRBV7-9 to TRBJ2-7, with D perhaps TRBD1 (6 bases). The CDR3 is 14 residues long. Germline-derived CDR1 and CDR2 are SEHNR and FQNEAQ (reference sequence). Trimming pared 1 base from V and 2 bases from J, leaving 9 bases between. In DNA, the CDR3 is TGTGCCAGCAGCTTAGGGGGGCAGACCTACGAGCAGTACTTC. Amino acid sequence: CASSLGGQTYEQYF.

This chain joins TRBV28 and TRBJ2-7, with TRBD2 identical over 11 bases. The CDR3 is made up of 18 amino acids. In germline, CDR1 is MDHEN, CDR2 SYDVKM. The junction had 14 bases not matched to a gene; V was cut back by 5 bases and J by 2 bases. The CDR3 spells CASSRWGLAAALPYEQYF. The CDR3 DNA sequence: TGTGCCAGCAGTAGGTGGGGACTAGCGGCAGCTTTGCCCTACGAGCAGTACTTC. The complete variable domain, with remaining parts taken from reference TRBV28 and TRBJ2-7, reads DVKVTQSSRYLVKRTGEKVFLECVQDMDHENMFWYRQDPGLGLRLIYFSYDVKMKEKGDIPEGYSVSREKKERFSLILESASTNQTSMYLCASSRWGLAAALPYEQYFGPGTRLTVT.

This CDR3 is CSARDGSGRGIDTQYF. In DNA form, the CDR3 reads TGCAGTGCTAGAGACGGTAGCGGGAGGGGAATCGATACGCAGTATTTT. The chain carries TRBV20-1 and TRBJ2-3, with 11 bases fitting TRBD2. Germline assignment: CDR1 DFQATT and CDR2 SNEGSKA (reference sequence). This CDR3 comprises 16 residues. V gave up 0 bases and J gave up 6 bases; unmatched junction bases: 8.

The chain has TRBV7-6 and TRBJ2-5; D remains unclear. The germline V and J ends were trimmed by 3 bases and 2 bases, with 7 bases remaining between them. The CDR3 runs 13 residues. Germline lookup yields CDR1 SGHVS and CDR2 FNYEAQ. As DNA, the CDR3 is TGTGCCAGCAGCTTTGACCTGCAAGAGACCCAGTACTTC. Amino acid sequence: CASSFDLQETQYF.

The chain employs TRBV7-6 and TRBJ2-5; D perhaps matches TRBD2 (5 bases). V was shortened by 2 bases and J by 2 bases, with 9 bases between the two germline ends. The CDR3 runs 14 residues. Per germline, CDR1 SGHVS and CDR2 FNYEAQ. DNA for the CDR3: TGTGCCAGCAGCTTACTCGGGGAGCAAGAGACCCAGTACTTC. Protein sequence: CASSLLGEQETQYF.

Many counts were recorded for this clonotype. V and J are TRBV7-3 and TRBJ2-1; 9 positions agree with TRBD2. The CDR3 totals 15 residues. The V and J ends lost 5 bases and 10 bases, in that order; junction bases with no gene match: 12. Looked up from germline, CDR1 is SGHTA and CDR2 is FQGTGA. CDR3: CASSPSAREGGEQFF. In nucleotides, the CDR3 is TGTGCCAGCAGCCCGAGCGCGCGGGAGGGAGGAGAGCAGTTCTTC. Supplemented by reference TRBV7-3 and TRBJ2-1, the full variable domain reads GAGVSQTPSNKVTEKGKYVELRCDPISGHTALYWYRQSLGQGPEFLIYFQGTGAADDSGLPNDRFFAVRPEGSVSTLKIQRTERGDSAVYLCASSPSAREGGEQFFGPGTRLTVL.

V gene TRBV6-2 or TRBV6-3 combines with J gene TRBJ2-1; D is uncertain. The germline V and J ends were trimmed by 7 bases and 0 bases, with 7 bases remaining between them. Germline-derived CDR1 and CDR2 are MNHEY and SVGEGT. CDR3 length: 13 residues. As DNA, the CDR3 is TGTGCCAGCATCCAAAGCTCCTACAATGAGCAGTTCTTC. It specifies CASIQSSYNEQFF.

CDR3 DNA: TGTGCCAGCAGCTCCCTAGCGGGAGGGCCCTTGGTTGAGCAGTACTTC. The encoded protein is CASSSLAGGPLVEQYF. This chain connects TRBV11-2 to TRBJ2-5, with 12 nucleotides matching TRBD2. CDR1 SGHAT and CDR2 FQNNGV come from the germline V gene. Trimming took 4 bases from V and 11 from J; bases not matched to a gene: 14. This CDR3 contains 16 residues.

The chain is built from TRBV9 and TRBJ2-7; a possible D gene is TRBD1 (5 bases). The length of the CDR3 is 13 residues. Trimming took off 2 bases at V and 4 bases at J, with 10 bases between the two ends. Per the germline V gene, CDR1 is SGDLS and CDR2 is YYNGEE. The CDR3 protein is CASSVDPGYEQYF. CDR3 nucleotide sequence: TGTGCCAGCAGCGTTGACCCAGGGTACGAGCAGTACTTC. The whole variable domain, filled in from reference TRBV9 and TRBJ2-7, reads DSGVTQTPKHLITATGQRVTLRCSPRSGDLSVYWYQQSLDQGLQFLIQYYNGEERAKGNILERFSAQQFPDLHSELNLSSLELGDSALYFCASSVDPGYEQYFGPGTRLTVT.

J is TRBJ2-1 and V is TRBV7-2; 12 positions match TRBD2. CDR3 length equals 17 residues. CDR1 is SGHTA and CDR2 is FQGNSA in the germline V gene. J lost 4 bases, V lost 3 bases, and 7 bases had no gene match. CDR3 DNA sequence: TGTGCCAGCAGCTTGCGACTAGCGGGGGCAGGATACAATGAGCAGTTCTTC. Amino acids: CASSLRLAGAGYNEQFF.

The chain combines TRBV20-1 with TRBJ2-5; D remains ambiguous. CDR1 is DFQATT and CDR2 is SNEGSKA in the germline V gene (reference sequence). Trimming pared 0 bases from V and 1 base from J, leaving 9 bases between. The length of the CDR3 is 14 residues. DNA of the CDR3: TGCAGTGCTAGAGATCGCTTAATCCAAGAGACCCAGTACTTC. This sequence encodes CSARDRLIQETQYF.

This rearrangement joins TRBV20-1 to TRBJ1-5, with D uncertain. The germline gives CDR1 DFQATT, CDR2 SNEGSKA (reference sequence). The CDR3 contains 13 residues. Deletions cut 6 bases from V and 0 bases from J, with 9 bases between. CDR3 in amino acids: CSAAAGSNQPQHF. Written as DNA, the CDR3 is TGCAGTGCCGCAGCGGGTAGCAATCAGCCCCAGCATTTT.

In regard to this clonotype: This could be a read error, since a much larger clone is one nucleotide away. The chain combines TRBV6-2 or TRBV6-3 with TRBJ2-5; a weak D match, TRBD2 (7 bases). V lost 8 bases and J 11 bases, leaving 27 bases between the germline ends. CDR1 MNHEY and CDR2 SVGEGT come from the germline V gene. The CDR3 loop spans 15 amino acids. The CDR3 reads CASYPGGANRIEQYF. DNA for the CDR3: TGTGCCAGCTACCCTGGGGGGGCCAACCGCATAGAGCAGTACTTC.